This T cell receptor (beta chain) is drawn from a study of cytomegalovirus exposure and HLA in healthy donors. Study results and limitations: A few CMV-associated chains were confirmed in vitro to be specific for CMV antigens.

V shed 6 bases and J shed 0 bases, with 15 bases lying between them. The CDR3 consists of 15 residues. Germline V CDR1 and CDR2: MNHEY, SMNVEV (reference sequence). Produced via immunoSEQ multiplex PCR; TCRdb's table is partial and in-frame only. Counted here are about 260,000 clones, around 90% occurring once; the ten biggest clones make up 3.1%. In regard to this clone: Antigen specificity is unknown.

The sample taken for sequencing was PBMCs. The sequence came from a woman in her twenties or thirties in good health and CMV-seronegative. The rearrangement joins TRBV27 to TRBJ2-7; D unclear. In DNA, the CDR3 is TGTGCCAGCAGACGGATGGACGGAAGCTCCTACGAGCAGTACTTC. The encoded protein is CASRRMDGSSYEQYF.